There are a few counts of the clone carrying this TCR beta chain. Antigen unknown. The germline CDR1 and CDR2 sequences are ENHRY and SYGVKD. The CDR3 length is 14 residues. The V end lost 4 bases, the J end lost 4 bases, and 13 bases lay between the germline ends. Each CDR3 protein gets one entry after TCRdb re-called the reads with MiXCR. The sample holds 110,000 to 150,000 distinct CDR3 sequences, 32% seen once. This sample was included in a study of T cell repertoires in cytomegalovirus infection. Overall study findings and caveats: People with CMV and the relevant HLA were identified by cumulative public TCR beta family frequency. HLA-C-restricted CMV-specific TCR beta clonotypes prevailed in the ex vivo response.

The V and J genes are TRBV10-3 and TRBJ2-5; D might be TRBD2 (6 bases). This clonotype was obtained from a human donor in good health (CMV status not recorded). Some clones in this sample may be carry-over from other donors' samples. Sample: CD8+ T cells from cultured PBMCs, taken from culture after CMV antigen stimulation. The CDR3 protein is CAISGDLASETQYF. CDR3 nucleotides: TGTGCCATCAGTGGGGATCTAGCGTCAGAGACCCAGTACTTC.